These 12 T cell receptor beta chains share one sample of origin, sequenced in a study of blood T cell repertoires in COVID-19. Sequencing was performed with immunoSEQ multiplex PCR; in TCRdb, only in-frame clones are kept and a portion is missing. The profile covers approximately 69,000 clones, with about four fifths appearing a single time and approximately 45% taken by the ten largest. Sample: peripheral blood. Receptors originate from a human donor in a cohort sampled during active COVID-19.

This clone was detected only once. This chain uses TRBV7-9 with TRBJ2-4, with D maybe TRBD2 (6 bases). There are 16 residues in the CDR3. Per the germline V gene, CDR1 is SEHNR and CDR2 is FQNEAQ (reference sequence). The V end was cut by 0 bases, the J end by 5 bases, with 14 bases between. CDR3 in amino acids: CASSLASGLRENIQYF. CDR3 nucleotides: TGTGCCAGCAGCTTAGCCTCCGGACTAAGGGAAAACATTCAGTACTTC.

This chain links TRBV5-4 with TRBJ1-4, with 9 bases identical to TRBD1. The CDR3 is 15 residues long. In germline, CDR1 is SGHNT, CDR2 YYREEE (reference sequence). V trimming: 3 bases; J trimming: 5 bases; junction bases outside the gene matches: 5. The CDR3 here is CASSSNRGLNEKLFF. CDR3 coding DNA: TGTGCCAGCAGCTCTAACAGGGGGCTCAATGAAAAACTGTTTTTT.

The chain uses TRBV12-3 or TRBV12-4 and TRBJ1-6, with D unresolved. This CDR3 is built from 13 residues. Trimming took 4 bases from V and 10 from J, leaving 11 bases between them. The CDR3: CASSWLADSPLHF. CDR3 DNA: TGTGCCAGCAGTTGGCTAGCAGACTCACCCCTCCACTTT.

The chain carries TRBV10-2 and TRBJ1-1; D remains ambiguous. Trimming pared 5 bases from V and 5 bases from J, leaving 12 bases between. CDR1 is WSHSY, CDR2 SAAADI, per germline. This CDR3 is 13 amino acids long. CDR3 sequence: CASSSQAGTEAFF. The CDR3, as DNA: TGCGCCAGCAGTTCTCAGGCGGGAACTGAAGCTTTCTTT.

This clone was found a few times. The gene calls are TRBV27 and TRBJ1-1, with D perhaps TRBD1 (5 bases). Germline CDR1 reads MNHEY; CDR2 reads SMNVEV (reference sequence). This CDR3 is 14 amino acids long. Trimming took off 7 bases at V and 1 base at J, with 13 bases between the two ends. CDR3 protein: CASNHRQTNTEAFF. The CDR3 DNA reads as TGTGCCAGCAACCACCGACAGACGAACACTGAAGCTTTCTTT.

The chain recombines TRBV5-1 with TRBJ1-4; 8 nucleotides agree with TRBD1. With 4 bases clipped from V and 5 bases from J, the junction kept 4 bases outside the gene matches. The germline V gene encodes CDR1 SGHRS and CDR2 YFSETQ. The CDR3 is 14 amino acids. In DNA, the CDR3 is TGCGCCAGCAGCCAAGGGACAGGCAATGAAAAACTGTTTTTT. Translating gives CASSQGTGNEKLFF.

The gene calls are TRBV20-1 and TRBJ2-1; D remains unclear. Germline V gene sequence: CDR1 DFQATT, CDR2 SNEGSKA (reference sequence). The CDR3 sequence is 11 residues long. V lost 5 bases and J lost 4, with 6 bases in between. The CDR3 DNA is TGCAGTGCTCAAATTTACAATGAGCAGTTCTTC. This translates into CSAQIYNEQFF.

This clone was seen a handful of times. V is TRBV27 and J is TRBJ1-5; D is possibly TRBD1 (6 bases). Germline CDR1 is MNHEY and CDR2 is SMNVEV (reference sequence). The CDR3 has 17 residues. Trimming shortened V by 5 bases and J by 0 bases, and 17 bases separated the two germline ends. The CDR3 region has the DNA TGTGCCAGCAGTCCCTTGACAGGAGGTTATAGCAATCAGCCCCAGCATTTT. It specifies CASSPLTGGYSNQPQHF.

The chain employs TRBV12-3 or TRBV12-4 and TRBJ1-6; D unresolved. V was trimmed by 3 bases and J by 13 bases, leaving 10 bases between them. The CDR3 has 12 residues. The CDR3 nucleotides are TGTGCCAGCAGTTTCGCGGCGGTTCCCCTCCACTTT. This encodes CASSFAAVPLHF.

The chain carries TRBV2 and TRBJ2-3; TRBD1 is a possible D gene (5 bases). There are 11 residues in the CDR3. Looked up from germline, CDR1 is SNHLY and CDR2 is FYNNEI. In DNA, the CDR3 is TGTGCAGGCAGGGTTTCGGATACGCAGTATTTT. The encoded protein is CAGRVSDTQYF.

The J gene is TRBJ2-2, the V gene TRBV27; D might be TRBD1 (7 bases). Deletions cut 7 bases from V and 2 bases from J, with 17 bases between. The germline V gene encodes CDR1 MNHEY and CDR2 SMNVEV (reference sequence). There are 16 residues in the CDR3. In nucleotides, the CDR3 is TGTGCCAGCAATCACAGGGGACTCGTTAACACCGGGGAGCTGTTTTTT. It encodes CASNHRGLVNTGELFF.

This sequence joins TRBV5-1 and TRBJ2-5, with D tentatively TRBD1 (5 bases). This CDR3 is 17 amino acids long. The germline CDR1 and CDR2 sequences are SGHRS and YFSETQ. V gave up 0 bases and J gave up 4 bases, with 19 bases separating them. The CDR3 loop reads CASSLALGEGDSETQYF. DNA for the CDR3: TGCGCCAGCAGCTTGGCACTCGGCGAAGGGGATTCAGAGACCCAGTACTTC.